This is a list of T cell receptor beta chains from one sample in a study of cytomegalovirus exposure and HLA in healthy donors. Sequencing used immunoSEQ multiplex PCR; TCRdb keeps in-frame clones, though not all of them. The sample consists of 220,000 or so clones, roughly 80% of them appearing once. Sequencing was done on a sample of PBMCs. These receptors were collected from a woman between 18 and 29 years old in good health and CMV-seronegative. The CDR3 runs from the conserved cysteine through the conserved F or W. D genes are given only for firm matches. Some rows mark clone size as missing; the rest say once, few, many or name a class of expanded clone.

clone_size j_call d_call v_call cdr3_nt cdr3_aa
. TRBJ2-5 . TRBV30 TGTGCCTGGAGAGCCGGGACGGACGGGGAGACCCAGTACTTC CAWRAGTDGETQYF
. TRBJ1-2 TRBD1 TRBV5-4 TGTGCCAGCAGCTTGGGACAGGGAGTTTATGGCTACACCTTC CASSLGQGVYGYTF
. TRBJ1-1 . TRBV5-5 TGTGCCAGCAGCTTGTACAGGGAGGACACTGAAGCTTTCTTT CASSLYREDTEAFF
. TRBJ1-3 . TRBV6-5 TGTGCCAGCAGTTCCCCGGGAGGAGGAAACACCATATATTTT CASSSPGGGNTIYF
. TRBJ2-3 . TRBV10-1 TGCGCCAGCAGTGAGTCGTCGGCAGATACGCAGTATTTT CASSESSADTQYF
few TRBJ1-6 . TRBV27 TGTGCCAGCAGTTTCCGACCGGGACGGTATAATTCACCCCTCCACTTT CASSFRPGRYNSPLHF
. TRBJ1-2 . TRBV7-2 TGTGCCAGCAGCCCTTCGTGGACAGTCCATGGCTACACCTTC CASSPSWTVHGYTF
. TRBJ2-3 . TRBV5-1 TGCGCCAGCAGCTTTGGGGGCTCGGCAGATACGCAGTATTTT CASSFGGSADTQYF
. TRBJ2-1 TRBD1 TRBV7-9 TGTGCCAGCAGCCCGAGGACAGGGCTGGGTTTCAATGAGCAGTTCTTC CASSPRTGLGFNEQFF
. TRBJ2-5 TRBD2 TRBV2 TGTGCCAGCAGTGGACTAGCGGAGACCCAGTACTTC CASSGLAETQYF
. TRBJ2-7 TRBD1 TRBV19 TGTGCCAGTACCGAAGGGACAGGAGGATTTTACGAGCAGTACTTC CASTEGTGGFYEQYF
. TRBJ2-3 TRBD2 TRBV5-1 TGCGCCAGCAGCCAGGGACTAGCGACGTCCGTGGATACGCAGTATTTT CASSQGLATSVDTQYF
. TRBJ2-2 . TRBV5-1 TGCGCCAGCTCCTGGTTGGGGGGCCCAAACACCGGGGAGCTGTTTTTT CASSWLGGPNTGELFF
. TRBJ2-2 . TRBV5-1 TGCGCCAGCAGCTTGGTTGCAGGGGATGGGGACACCGGGGAGCTGTTTTTT CASSLVAGDGDTGELFF
. TRBJ1-1 TRBD1 TRBV2 TGTGCCAGCATAACAGGGGGCGCGGGTGGGGACACTGAAGCTTTCTTT CASITGGAGGDTEAFF
. TRBJ1-2 . TRBV28 TGTGCCAGCAGCCCAGCCGGGACTTCGTCGGGTGGCTACACCTTC CASSPAGTSSGGYTF
. TRBJ2-6 . TRBV11-2 TGTGCCTGGACGAGGACAGCCCACTCTGGGGCCAACGTCCTGACTTTC CAWTRTAHSGANVLTF
. TRBJ1-1 . TRBV19 TGTGCCAGTAGATCTGTGGAGAGAGGCACTGAAGCTTTCTTT CASRSVERGTEAFF
. TRBJ2-3 . TRBV10-3 TGTGCCATCAGGAGAGTGGGACATGGGTTGCACACAGATACGCAGTATTTT CAIRRVGHGLHTDTQYF
. TRBJ1-5 . TRBV28 TGTGCCAGCAGTTTTAGACAGGCTGCCAAGCCCCAGCATTTT CASSFRQAAKPQHF
. TRBJ1-2 TRBD1 TRBV2 TGTGCCAGCAGTGAAGACAGGGGGGGCTACACCTTC CASSEDRGGYTF
. TRBJ1-1 . TRBV30 TGTGCCTGGAGCACACTAAGGAACACTGAAGCTTTCTTT CAWSTLRNTEAFF
. TRBJ2-7 . TRBV4-1 TGCGCCAGCAGCCGCGGTAAGGGTATCTCCTACGAGCAGTACTTC CASSRGKGISYEQYF
few TRBJ1-1 . TRBV2 TGTGCCACGAGGTTGAACACTGAAGCTTTCTTT CATRLNTEAFF
. TRBJ2-1 TRBD2 TRBV14 TGTGCCAGCAGCCACGTAGCGGGGGGATACTACAATGAGCAGTTCTTC CASSHVAGGYYNEQFF
. TRBJ1-6 . TRBV27 TGTGCCAGCAGGACCTATAACAGGGAGGGAAGACCCCTCCACTTT CASRTYNREGRPLHF
. TRBJ1-5 . TRBV5-1 TGCGCCAGCAGCTTGCGACGAAACAATCAGCCCCAGCATTTT CASSLRRNNQPQHF
. TRBJ2-3 . TRBV5-1 TGCGCCAGCAGCCCCGGCGAGGATACGCAGTATTTT CASSPGEDTQYF
. TRBJ1-4 . TRBV5-1 TGCGCCAGCAGCTTGGAAGGGTTTCAACTGTTTTTT CASSLEGFQLFF
. TRBJ2-5 TRBD1 TRBV5-1 TGCGCCAGCAGCTTGGGGGACAGTCAAGAGACCCAGTACTTC CASSLGDSQETQYF
once TRBJ2-3 . TRBV9 TGTGCCAGCAGCGTTGCCGGGGGCTCTAGCACAGATACGCAGTATTTT CASSVAGGSSTDTQYF
. TRBJ1-1 . TRBV5-1 TGCGCCAGCAGCTTAGGGGATTTAGACACTGAAGCTTTCTTT CASSLGDLDTEAFF
once TRBJ1-1 . TRBV2 TGTGCCAGCAGTGAGGTCTTTGAAGCTTTCTTT CASSEVFEAFF
few TRBJ2-7 . TRBV29-1 TGCAGCGTTGGCGGCAGGAACTACGAGCAGTACTTC CSVGGRNYEQYF
. TRBJ1-4 TRBD1 TRBV9 TGTGCCAGCAGCTACCAGGGGGCTTTTGGTGAAAAACTGTTTTTT CASSYQGAFGEKLFF
once TRBJ2-3 TRBD1 TRBV9 TGTGCCAGCAGTGGACAGGGCTCTAGCACAGATACGCAGTATTTT CASSGQGSSTDTQYF
few TRBJ1-4 . TRBV2 TGTGCCAGCAGTGAGGGAGAAAAACTGTTTTTT CASSEGEKLFF
. TRBJ2-1 TRBD2 TRBV30 TGTGCCGCGGTGGCGGGGGGGATGTCCAATGAGCAGTTCTTC CAAVAGGMSNEQFF
. TRBJ2-1 . TRBV6-1 TGTGCCAGCAGCAAGGGACCCGCCGGGGGTGAGCAGTTCTTC CASSKGPAGGEQFF
. TRBJ2-1 . TRBV29-1 TGCAGCGTGGCCAGGGCGCAGGCCTACAATGAGCAGTTCTTC CSVARAQAYNEQFF
. TRBJ2-2 TRBD1 TRBV4-1 TGCGCCAGCAGCCAAGCTTCCAGGGGGAGCACCGGGGAGCTGTTTTTT CASSQASRGSTGELFF
. TRBJ2-1 TRBD1 TRBV28 TGTGCCAGCAGTTTCGCCGGGACAGGGGACAATGAGCAGTTCTTC CASSFAGTGDNEQFF
. TRBJ2-7 TRBD2 TRBV6-5 TGTGCCAGCAGTTACTCGAGCGGGAGGGCCGACTACGAGCAGTACTTC CASSYSSGRADYEQYF
. TRBJ2-2 TRBD2 TRBV4-1 TGCGCCAGCAGCCGAGCGATGGCGGGGGGGCCCGCCGGGGAGCTGTTTTTT CASSRAMAGGPAGELFF
. TRBJ2-1 TRBD2 TRBV7-3 TGTGCCAGCAGCCCCTTCGGGGGGAGCCCCTACAATGAGCAGTTCTTC CASSPFGGSPYNEQFF
. TRBJ2-1 TRBD2 TRBV5-1 TGCGCCAGCAGGGGGACTAGCGGAAACAATGAGCAGTTCTTC CASRGTSGNNEQFF
few TRBJ1-2 . TRBV4-2 TGTGCCAGCAGCCAAGGCGGTGGCTACACCTTC CASSQGGGYTF
. TRBJ2-3 TRBD2 TRBV28 TGTGCCAGCAGTTCGACTAGCGACGGCTCGGGAGATACGCAGTATTTT CASSSTSDGSGDTQYF
few TRBJ1-4 . TRBV7-9 TGTGCCAGCAGCTTATTGGGGGACCGGCTGTTTTTT CASSLLGDRLFF
. TRBJ1-5 . TRBV19 TGTGCCAGTAGTGCCTACCTCGTCGGGTTGGGCAATCAGCCCCAGCATTTT CASSAYLVGLGNQPQHF
. TRBJ1-2 TRBD1 TRBV19 TGTGCCAGTAGTACAGCCGGGACAGGGGATGGCTACACCTTC CASSTAGTGDGYTF
few TRBJ1-1 TRBD1 TRBV7-6 TGTGCCAGCAGCTCAGGGACAGGGACTGAAGCTTTCTTT CASSSGTGTEAFF
. TRBJ2-3 TRBD2 TRBV5-4 TGTGCCAGCAGCTTGCGGCTAGCGGCTAGCACAGATACGCAGTATTTT CASSLRLAASTDTQYF
. TRBJ2-7 . TRBV5-6 TGTGCCAGCAGCTTGGGACAGTACTACGAGCAGTACTTC CASSLGQYYEQYF